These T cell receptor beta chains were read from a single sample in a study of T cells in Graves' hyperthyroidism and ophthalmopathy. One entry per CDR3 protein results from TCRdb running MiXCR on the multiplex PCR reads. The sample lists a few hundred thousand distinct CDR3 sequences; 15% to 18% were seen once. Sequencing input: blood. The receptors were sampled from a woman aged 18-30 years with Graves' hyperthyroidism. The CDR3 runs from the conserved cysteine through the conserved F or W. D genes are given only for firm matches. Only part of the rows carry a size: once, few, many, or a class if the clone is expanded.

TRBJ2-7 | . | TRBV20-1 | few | CSASLQGRDEQYF | TGCAGTGCTAGTTTGCAGGGGAGGGACGAGCAGTACTTC
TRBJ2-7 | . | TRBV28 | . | CASSLAPGEQYF | TGTGCCAGCAGTTTGGCACCGGGCGAGCAGTACTTC
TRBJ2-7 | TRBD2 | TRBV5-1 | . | CASSSGTSGASYEQYF | TGCGCCAGCAGCTCTGGGACTAGCGGGGCTTCCTACGAGCAGTACTTC
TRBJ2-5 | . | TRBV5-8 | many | CASSSDRLGWETQYF | TGTGCCAGCAGCAGTGATCGATTGGGCTGGGAGACCCAGTACTTC
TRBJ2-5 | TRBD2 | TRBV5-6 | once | CASSLRAPQTSGGAFGRETQYF | TGTGCCAGCAGCCTGAGGGCCCCACAGACTAGCGGGGGGGCCTTTGGTAGAGAGACCCAGTACTTC
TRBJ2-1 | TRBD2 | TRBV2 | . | CATRAGAEQFF | TGTGCCACCAGAGCGGGGGCCGAGCAGTTCTTC
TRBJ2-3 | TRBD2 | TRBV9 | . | CASSVATSGRVFSSTDTQYF | TGTGCCAGCAGCGTAGCGACTAGCGGGAGGGTTTTTTCTAGCACAGATACGCAGTATTTT
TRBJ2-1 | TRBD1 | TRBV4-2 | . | CASSQGGQSYNEQFF | TGTGCCAGCAGCCAAGGGGGACAGAGTTACAATGAGCAGTTCTTC
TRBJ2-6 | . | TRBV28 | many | CASSSLTPMTF | TGTGCCAGCAGCTCACTCACTCCGATGACTTTC
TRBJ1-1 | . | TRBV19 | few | CASSTAGGTEAFF | TGTGCCAGTAGTACGGCGGGGGGCACTGAAGCTTTCTTT
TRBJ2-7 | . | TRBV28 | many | CASSLGRGVGEQYF | TGTGCCAGCAGTTTGGGCAGGGGAGTCGGCGAGCAGTACTTC
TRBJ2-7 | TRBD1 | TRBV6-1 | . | CASRTNTGGSSSYEQYF | TGTGCCAGCAGGACCAATACAGGGGGCTCGAGCTCCTACGAGCAGTACTTC
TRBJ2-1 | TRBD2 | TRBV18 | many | CASSPAGTSAYNEQFF | TGTGCCAGCTCACCCGCCGGGACTAGCGCCTACAATGAGCAGTTCTTC
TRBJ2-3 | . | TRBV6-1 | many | CASSEGGGADTQYF | TGTGCCAGCAGTGAAGGTGGAGGGGCAGATACGCAGTATTTT
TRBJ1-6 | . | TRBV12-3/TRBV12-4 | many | CASSLRGAPLHF | TGTGCCAGCAGCCTCAGGGGAGCACCCCTCCACTTT
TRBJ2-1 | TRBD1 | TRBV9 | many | CASSGTGGNNNEQFF | TGTGCCAGCAGCGGCACAGGGGGGAACAACAATGAGCAGTTCTTC
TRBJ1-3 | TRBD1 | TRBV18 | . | CASSPGQAGNTIYF | TGTGCCAGCTCACCGGGACAGGCCGGAAACACCATATATTTT
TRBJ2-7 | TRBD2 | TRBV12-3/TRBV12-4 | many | CASRGDYPPYEQYF | TGTGCCAGCAGGGGGGACTATCCCCCCTACGAGCAGTACTTC
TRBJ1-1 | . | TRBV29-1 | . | CSVYVFGGAEAFF | TGCAGCGTTTACGTTTTCGGAGGGGCTGAAGCTTTCTTT
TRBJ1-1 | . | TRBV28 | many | CASSLIGDTEAFF | TGTGCCAGCAGTTTAATTGGCGACACTGAAGCTTTCTTT
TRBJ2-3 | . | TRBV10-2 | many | CASSDRRPSNTDTQYF | TGCGCCAGCAGTGATAGGAGGCCCTCGAACACAGATACGCAGTATTTT
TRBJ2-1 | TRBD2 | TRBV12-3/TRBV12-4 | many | CASSPSLAGGNEQFF | TGTGCCAGCAGTCCTTCACTAGCGGGAGGGAATGAGCAGTTCTTC
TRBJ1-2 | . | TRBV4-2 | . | CASSPQTGAVYGYTF | TGTGCCAGCAGCCCCCAAACGGGGGCGGTATATGGCTACACCTTC
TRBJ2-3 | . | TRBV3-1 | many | CASSQDLVGGATDTQYF | TGTGCCAGCAGCCAAGATCTTGTGGGGGGGGCCACAGATACGCAGTATTTT
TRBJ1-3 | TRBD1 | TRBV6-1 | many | CASSPGQGNTIYF | TGTGCCAGCAGTCCCGGACAGGGCAACACCATATATTTT
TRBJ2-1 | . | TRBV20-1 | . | CSASRDPLGYEQFF | TGCAGTGCTAGTAGGGACCCATTGGGGTATGAGCAGTTCTTC
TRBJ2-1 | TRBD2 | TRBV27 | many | CASSLSINARLAPFNEQFF | TGTGCCAGCAGTTTATCGATAAATGCGAGACTAGCGCCTTTCAATGAGCAGTTCTTC
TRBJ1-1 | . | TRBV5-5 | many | CASSHRNTEAFF | TGTGCCAGCAGCCACAGGAACACTGAAGCTTTCTTT
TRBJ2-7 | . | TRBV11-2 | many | CASSLLSPYEQYF | TGTGCCAGCAGCTTATTGTCCCCCTACGAGCAGTACTTC
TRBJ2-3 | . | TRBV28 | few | CASKGRGTDTQYF | TGTGCCAGCAAGGGCCGAGGCACAGATACGCAGTATTTT
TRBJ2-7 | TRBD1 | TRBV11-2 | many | CASSLGGAGGMSVQYF | TGTGCCAGCAGCTTAGGGGGGGCAGGGGGCATGTCGGTGCAGTACTTC
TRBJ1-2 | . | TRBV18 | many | CASSPPFQLGYTF | TGTGCCAGCTCACCACCGTTTCAACTTGGCTACACCTTC
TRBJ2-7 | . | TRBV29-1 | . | CSVEGEGYEQYF | TGCAGCGTTGAAGGGGAAGGCTACGAGCAGTACTTC
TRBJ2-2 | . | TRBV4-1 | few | CASTLEGQTNTGELFF | TGCGCCAGCACCCTAGAGGGGCAGACGAACACCGGGGAGCTGTTTTTT
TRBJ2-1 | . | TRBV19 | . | CASSMDVSSYNEQFF | TGTGCCAGTAGTATGGACGTAAGCTCCTACAATGAGCAGTTCTTC
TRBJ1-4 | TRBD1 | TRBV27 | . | CASSFSAGTGGIRGNNEKLFF | TGTGCCAGCAGTTTCTCCGCCGGGACAGGGGGAATTAGGGGGAATAATGAAAAACTGTTTTTT
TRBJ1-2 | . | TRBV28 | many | CASSFGQRTFYGYTF | TGTGCCAGCAGTTTTGGACAGCGAACCTTCTATGGCTACACCTTC
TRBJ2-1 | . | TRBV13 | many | CASSWSNEQFF | TGTGCCAGCAGCTGGTCTAATGAGCAGTTCTTC
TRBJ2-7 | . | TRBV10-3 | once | CAISEEFLLEQYF | TGTGCCATCAGTGAAGAGTTCCTATTAGAGCAGTACTTC
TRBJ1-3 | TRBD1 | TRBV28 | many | CASSSRGGTGGNTIYF | TGTGCCAGCAGCTCACGAGGGGGCACGGGAGGAAACACCATATATTTT
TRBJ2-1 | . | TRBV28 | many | CATDTGSNEQFF | TGTGCCACCGATACAGGGTCAAATGAGCAGTTCTTC
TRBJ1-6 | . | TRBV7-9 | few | CASSGQSDNSPLHF | TGTGCCAGCAGTGGACAGTCTGATAATTCACCCCTCCACTTT
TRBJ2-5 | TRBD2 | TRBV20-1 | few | CSARDPRLAGDQETQYF | TGCAGTGCTAGAGATCCGCGACTAGCGGGGGACCAAGAGACCCAGTACTTC
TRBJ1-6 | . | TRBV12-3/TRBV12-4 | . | CASNRLGENSPLHF | TGTGCCAGCAATCGCCTGGGGGAGAATTCACCCCTCCACTTT
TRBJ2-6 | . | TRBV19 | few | CASSVVSGANVLTF | TGTGCCAGCAGCGTAGTCTCTGGGGCCAACGTCCTGACTTTC
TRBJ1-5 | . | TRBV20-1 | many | CSAREGPGTENQPQHF | TGCAGTGCTAGAGAGGGACCCGGGACGGAAAATCAGCCCCAGCATTTT
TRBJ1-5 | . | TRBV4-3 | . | CASSQDTLGNQPQHF | TGCGCCAGCAGCCAAGATACTCTGGGGAATCAGCCCCAGCATTTT
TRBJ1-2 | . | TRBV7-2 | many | CASSPRQGGTYGYTF | TGTGCCAGCAGCCCCCGGCAGGGAGGGACGTATGGCTACACCTTC